The subject of this entry is one T cell receptor (beta chain). This record belongs to a study of control samples from healthy donors and cancer patients. TCRdb keeps only in-frame clones here, not all; method: immunoSEQ multiplex PCR. The sample records about 150,000 clones, 93% being singletons. The length of the CDR3 is 17 residues. J was trimmed by 3 bases and V by 4 bases; bases with no gene match: 8. Germline V gene data show CDR1 as SGHRS and CDR2 as YFSETQ. Sequencing was carried out using blood. This receptor was taken from a man in his forties or fifties in good health. The J gene is TRBJ2-6, the V gene TRBV5-1; 9 bases align to TRBD1. CDR3 residues: CASSQEQGALGANVLTF. CDR3 DNA: TGCGCCAGCAGCCAAGAACAGGGGGCGCTTGGGGCCAACGTCCTGACTTTC.